This is a list of T cell receptor beta chains from one sample in a study of CD8+CD57+ T cells in acquired aplastic anemia. In TCRdb, the reads were re-called with MiXCR into one record per CDR3 protein. Of about 160,000 distinct CDR3 sequences in the sample, about 64% were seen once. Source material: sorted CD4+, CD8+, or CD8+CD57+ T cells (not recorded which) from PBMCs. The origin of the receptors is a human donor with aplastic anemia. The CDR3 runs from the conserved cysteine through the conserved F or W. The D gene is left open where the match is weak. Expanded clones are given a class, and other clones once, few, many or no size at all.

V gene	clone size	D gene	J gene	CDR3 DNA	CDR3 protein
TRBV4-3	.	.	TRBJ2-7	TGCGCCAGCAGCCAAGATCGGGGGACAATCGACGAGCAGTACTTC	CASSQDRGTIDEQYF
TRBV7-9	.	.	TRBJ1-5	TGTGCCAGCAGCTTAGGGCCAGCAAGCAATCAGCCCCAGCATTTT	CASSLGPASNQPQHF
TRBV6-4	few	.	TRBJ2-2	TGTGCCAGCAGTGACTCTAGCACCGTGGAGCTGTTTTTT	CASSDSSTVELFF
TRBV7-2	.	.	TRBJ1-6	TGTGCCAGCAGCTTTGTCAGTTTTTCTTCACCCCTCCACTTT	CASSFVSFSSPLHF
TRBV5-4	.	TRBD2	TRBJ2-7	TGTGCCAGCAGCTCGATCCCCCGGGACTATTCGTACGAGCAGTACTTC	CASSSIPRDYSYEQYF
TRBV5-1	.	TRBD1	TRBJ2-1	TGCGCCAGCAGCTCAGCTACAGGGGGCACGATGGGGGAGCAGTTCTTC	CASSSATGGTMGEQFF
TRBV29-1	.	.	TRBJ1-1	TGCAGCGTTGCGGGTCACCTGAACACTGAAGCTTTCTTT	CSVAGHLNTEAFF
TRBV15	.	.	TRBJ1-4	TGTGCCACCAATATGAGGGCAACTAATGAAAAACTGTTTTTT	CATNMRATNEKLFF
TRBV29-1	.	.	TRBJ2-2	TGCAGCGTTGAAGTGGTAGGCCACACCGGGGAGCTGTTTTTT	CSVEVVGHTGELFF
TRBV6-1	once	.	TRBJ2-2	TGTGCCAGCAGTAGGTTGGGCCCCTTTAACCTGAAGCTGTTTTTT	CASSRLGPFNLKLFF
TRBV7-2	.	.	TRBJ2-3	TGTGCCAGCAGCCCCTATCGGAGGGACAGCACAGATACGCAGTATTTT	CASSPYRRDSTDTQYF
TRBV5-4	once	.	TRBJ2-1	TGTGCCAGCAGCCAAGGACGGACCAATGAGCAGTTCTTC	CASSQGRTNEQFF
TRBV5-6	few	.	TRBJ2-3	TGTGCCAGCAGCTTGGCGGGGGCGGCAGATACGCAGTATTTT	CASSLAGAADTQYF
TRBV19	once	.	TRBJ2-5	TGTGCCAGCCGATCCACTAGCCGAGAGACCCAGTACTTC	CASRSTSRETQYF
TRBV25-1	.	.	TRBJ1-2	TGTGCCAGCAGTGGGGATGCAGCTACTTGGTCTGGCTACACCTTC	CASSGDAATWSGYTF
TRBV19	.	.	TRBJ2-2	TGTGCCAGTAGTCCCCGATTTCTTCCGAATCGCGGGGAGCTGTTTTTT	CASSPRFLPNRGELFF
TRBV9	few	TRBD1	TRBJ2-2	TGTGCCAGCAGCGTCACAACAGGGGGGAGGACCGGGGAGCTGTTTTTT	CASSVTTGGRTGELFF
TRBV6-4	many	TRBD1	TRBJ2-2	TGTGCCAGCAGTGACTCAACGGACAGGGCAACCGGGGAGCTGTTTTTT	CASSDSTDRATGELFF
TRBV19	once	TRBD1	TRBJ1-4	TGTGCCAGTAAGAGCGGACAGGAGACTGAAAAACTGTTTTTT	CASKSGQETEKLFF
TRBV19	.	.	TRBJ2-1	TGTGCCAGTAGTGACGGGACCGAGTACAATGAGCAGTTCTTC	CASSDGTEYNEQFF
TRBV9	.	.	TRBJ1-1	TGTGCCAGCAGCACCGGTAAGGACACTGAAGCTTTCTTT	CASSTGKDTEAFF
TRBV4-2	.	.	TRBJ2-1	TGTGCCAGCAGCCAAGGGCCGGCGGAGATATACAATGAGCAGTTCTTC	CASSQGPAEIYNEQFF
TRBV19	.	TRBD2	TRBJ2-1	TGTGCCAGTAGTATGGGTAGCGGGGCGGGCAATGAGCAGTTCTTC	CASSMGSGAGNEQFF
TRBV20-1	.	.	TRBJ2-7	TGCAGTGCTAGAGGGACGGAACCAAAGATCTACGAGCAGTACTTC	CSARGTEPKIYEQYF
TRBV6-6	.	TRBD1	TRBJ1-3	TGTGCCAGTCGGGGACAGGCAAACACCATATATTTT	CASRGQANTIYF
TRBV14	once	.	TRBJ2-7	TGTGCCAGCAGCGGCAGTAGGGAGGCTCTCGAGCAGTACTTC	CASSGSREALEQYF
TRBV7-3	.	.	TRBJ2-7	TGTGCCAGCAGCAGGGGTAGGGGCTACGAGCAGTACTTC	CASSRGRGYEQYF
TRBV2	few	.	TRBJ2-5	TGTGCCAGCAGTGAAGCGCGGTTGATACAAGAGACCCAGTACTTC	CASSEARLIQETQYF
TRBV11-2	.	.	TRBJ1-6	TGTGCCAGCAGCCCCTCGAGCAGCCCTCGGACACTCCACTTT	CASSPSSSPRTLHF
TRBV25-1	few	.	TRBJ1-1	TGTGCCAGCACAGGGAGACAGTCTGAAGCTTTCTTT	CASTGRQSEAFF
TRBV10-3	.	.	TRBJ2-3	TGTGCCAGCAGTTTCACAGAGAGCACAGATACGCAGTATTTT	CASSFTESTDTQYF
TRBV24-1	.	.	TRBJ2-1	TGTGCCACCAGTGACACGACCATCAGCTCCTACAATGAGCAGTTCTTC	CATSDTTISSYNEQFF
TRBV19	few	.	TRBJ1-6	TGTGCCAGTAGTAACGACGGACTCTATTCACCCCTCCACTTT	CASSNDGLYSPLHF
TRBV29-1	.	.	TRBJ2-2	TGCAGCGTGGCTGCAGGGGAGCTGTTTTTT	CSVAAGELFF
TRBV20-1	.	.	TRBJ2-5	TGCAGTGCTAGTGACCCAACCCGAGGAAGAGAGACCCAGTACTTC	CSASDPTRGRETQYF
TRBV25-1	few	TRBD1	TRBJ1-5	TGTGCCAGCAGCGGACAGGGGCGGAATCAGCCCCAGCATTTT	CASSGQGRNQPQHF
TRBV20-1	.	TRBD2	TRBJ2-1	TGCAGTGCTATAATTCGGGGGGGCTGGGATGAGCAGTTCTTC	CSAIIRGGWDEQFF
TRBV4-1	many	TRBD1	TRBJ2-3	TGCGCCAGCAGCCAAGATTCCCCGGGACAGGGTTCAGATACGCAGTATTTT	CASSQDSPGQGSDTQYF
TRBV7-2	.	.	TRBJ2-1	TGTGCCAGCAGCTTAAATCCCTCCTACAATGAGCAGTTCTTC	CASSLNPSYNEQFF
TRBV2	.	.	TRBJ2-7	TGTGCCAGCGAGACTCGGGGCTACGAGCAGTACTTC	CASETRGYEQYF
TRBV10-3	few	.	TRBJ2-1	TGTGCCATCAGTGAGCGGGGAGACCGCAATGAGCAGTTCTTC	CAISERGDRNEQFF
TRBV7-9	.	.	TRBJ2-1	TGTGCCAGCACCCTTATGGGGGACGAGCAGTTCTTC	CASTLMGDEQFF